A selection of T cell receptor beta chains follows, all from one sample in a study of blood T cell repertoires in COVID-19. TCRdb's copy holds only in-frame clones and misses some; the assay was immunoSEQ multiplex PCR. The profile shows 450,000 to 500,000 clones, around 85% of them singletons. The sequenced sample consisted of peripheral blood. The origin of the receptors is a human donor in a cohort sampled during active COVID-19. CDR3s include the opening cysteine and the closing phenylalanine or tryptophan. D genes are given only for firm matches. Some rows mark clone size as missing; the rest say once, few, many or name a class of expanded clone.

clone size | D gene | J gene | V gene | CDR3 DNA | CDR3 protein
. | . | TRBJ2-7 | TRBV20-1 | TGCAGTGGAGCTCGAGCGGAGGAACGGTACTTC | CSGARAEERYF
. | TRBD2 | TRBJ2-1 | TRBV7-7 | TGTGCTAGCAGCCAAGGACTAGCGAGGGCCTACAATGAGCAGTTCTTC | CASSQGLARAYNEQFF
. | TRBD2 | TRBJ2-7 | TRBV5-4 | TGTGCCAGCAGTTCCAGACTAGCGGGAAACTACGAGCAGTACTTC | CASSSRLAGNYEQYF
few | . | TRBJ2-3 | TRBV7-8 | TGTGCCAGCAGCCCCGTGGTGGGGGGAACAGATACGCAGTATTTT | CASSPVVGGTDTQYF
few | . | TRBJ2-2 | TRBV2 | TGTGCCAGCAGCGCTTTGGGGCCGAACACCGGGGAGCTGTTTTTT | CASSALGPNTGELFF
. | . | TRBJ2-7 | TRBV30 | TGTGCCTGGAGTCGGGACTACGAGCAGTACTTC | CAWSRDYEQYF
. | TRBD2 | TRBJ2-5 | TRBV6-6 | TGTGCCAGCAGTTACCCGAGCGGGAGATTGGAGACCCAGTACTTC | CASSYPSGRLETQYF
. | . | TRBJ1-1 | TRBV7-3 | TGTGCCAGCAGCGGAGTGAACACTGAAGCTTTCTTT | CASSGVNTEAFF
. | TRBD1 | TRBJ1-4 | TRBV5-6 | TGTGCCAGCAGCTTGGGTACAGGGGGCAGAGAAAAACTGTTTTTT | CASSLGTGGREKLFF
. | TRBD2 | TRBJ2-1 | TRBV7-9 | TGTGCCAGCAGTCTTAGGACTAGCGGGTACAACAATGAGCAGTTCTTC | CASSLRTSGYNNEQFF
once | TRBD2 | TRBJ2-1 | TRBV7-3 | TGTGCCAGCGGACGGACTAGTGACAATGAGCAGTTCTTC | CASGRTSDNEQFF
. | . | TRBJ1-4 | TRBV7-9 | TGTGCCAGCAGCGGACATCCACCAACTAATGAAAAACTGTTTTTT | CASSGHPPTNEKLFF
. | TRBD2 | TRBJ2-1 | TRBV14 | TGTGCCAGCAGCTTAGCGGGAGGGCAAGCTGCCTACAATGAGCAGTTCTTC | CASSLAGGQAAYNEQFF
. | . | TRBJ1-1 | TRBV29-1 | TGCAGCGTTGTGAGATATTTGAACACTGAAGCTTTCTTT | CSVVRYLNTEAFF
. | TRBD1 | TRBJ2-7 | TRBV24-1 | TGTGCCACCAGTGAAACAGGGGGCTACGAGCAGTACTTC | CATSETGGYEQYF
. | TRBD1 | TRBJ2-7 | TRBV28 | TGTGCCAGCACCCCTCCCGGGACAGCTACCTACGAGCAGTACTTC | CASTPPGTATYEQYF
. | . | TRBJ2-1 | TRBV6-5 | TGTGCCAGCAGAAAACAGGGTATCAATGAGCAGTTCTTC | CASRKQGINEQFF
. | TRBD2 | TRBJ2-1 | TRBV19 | TGTGCCAGTAGTATATTGGCGGGAGTAGAAAGTGAGCAGTTCTTC | CASSILAGVESEQFF
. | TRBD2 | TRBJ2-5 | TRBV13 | TGTGCCAGCAGCTGGGGGGAGGGCCACCCAGAGACCCAGTACTTC | CASSWGEGHPETQYF
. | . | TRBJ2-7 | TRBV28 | TGTGCCAGCAGTTTATCACAGCCTTACTACGAGCAGTACTTC | CASSLSQPYYEQYF
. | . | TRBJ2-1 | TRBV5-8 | TGTGCCAGCAGCTTGGTACAGGGCTACAATGAGCAGTTCTTC | CASSLVQGYNEQFF
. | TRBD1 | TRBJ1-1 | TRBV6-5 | TGTGCCAGCAGTTCCGACAGGGCCGGCACTGAAGCTTTCTTT | CASSSDRAGTEAFF
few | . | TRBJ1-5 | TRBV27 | TGTGCCAGCAGTTTCCGGAATCAGCCCCAGCATTTT | CASSFRNQPQHF
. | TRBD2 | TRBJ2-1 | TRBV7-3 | TGTGCCAGCAGCTTAGGGACTAGCGGGAGAACTGAGCAGTTCTTC | CASSLGTSGRTEQFF
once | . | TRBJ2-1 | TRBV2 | TGTGCCAGCACCACCGTGAGGACCTACAATGAGCAGTTCTTC | CASTTVRTYNEQFF
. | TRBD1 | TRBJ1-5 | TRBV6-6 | TGTGCCAGCAGTCCGCCCCCGGGACAGGGTAGGTTTGGGAATCAGCCCCAGCATTTT | CASSPPPGQGRFGNQPQHF
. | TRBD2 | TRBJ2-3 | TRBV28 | TGTGCCAGCAGTCCCACCGGGACTATCCCCACAGATACGCAGTATTTT | CASSPTGTIPTDTQYF
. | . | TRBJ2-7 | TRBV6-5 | TGTGCCAGCAGTTCCCTCAAGCGGATCTCCTACGAGCAGTACTTC | CASSSLKRISYEQYF